These 28 T cell receptor beta chains were sequenced from one sample in a study of T cells after yellow fever vaccination. TCRdb redid the calling of the 5' RACE reads with MiXCR, one entry per CDR3 protein. This table has under 300,000 distinct CDR3 sequences, about 7.1% appearing once. Sequences were derived from CD4+ T cells sorted from PBMCs, sampled 15 days after the yellow fever booster vaccination. These TCRs come from a man aged 30 to 45 who received the YFV17D yellow fever vaccine.

This clonotype was found many times. CDR3 sequence (DNA): TGCGCCAGCAGCTTGGAGGGGTATTCCGAGCAGTACTTC. The encoded protein is CASSLEGYSEQYF. The rearrangement uses TRBV5-1 and TRBJ2-7, with D perhaps TRBD1 (5 bases). The V gene lost 0 bases and the J gene lost 6 bases, with 10 bases spanning the gap. Germline V gives CDR1 SGHRS, CDR2 YFSETQ. The CDR3 has 13 residues.

For the CDR3, the DNA is TGCAGTGCTAGAGTAGGTAACAGTGGATGGGGAGAGCAGTACTTC. Its protein product is CSARVGNSGWGEQYF. The rearrangement joins TRBV20-1 to TRBJ2-7, with unresolved D. The CDR3 has 15 amino acids. The V gene's germline CDR1 is DFQATT and CDR2 SNEGSKA (reference sequence). With 1 base removed from V and 7 bases from J, the gap between germline ends came to 20 bases.

The chain links TRBV6-6 to TRBJ2-7; D is unclear. Germline CDR1 reads MNHNY; CDR2 reads SVGAGI (reference sequence). The V gene lost 3 bases and the J gene lost 5 bases, with 5 bases spanning the gap. The CDR3 totals 11 residues. Here the CDR3 DNA reads TGTGCCAGCAGTTATCAGGACGAGCAGTACTTC. It specifies CASSYQDEQYF.

This clonotype was detected only a few times. The V gene is TRBV7-9, the J gene TRBJ2-3, with D perhaps TRBD2 (6 bases). Germline assignment: CDR1 SEHNR and CDR2 FQNEAQ (reference sequence). V gave up 4 bases and J gave up 0 bases, with 11 bases separating them. There are 15 residues in the CDR3. Here the CDR3 reads CASSSSGVSTDTQYF. The CDR3, as DNA: TGTGCCAGCAGCTCCTCGGGGGTCAGCACAGATACGCAGTATTTT. Together with reference TRBV7-9 and TRBJ2-3, the CDR3 gives the full variable domain: DTGVSQNPRHKITKRGQNVTFRCDPISEHNRLYWYRQTLGQGPEFLTYFQNEAQLEKSRLLSDRFSAERPKGSFSTLEIQRTEQGDSAMYLCASSSSGVSTDTQYFGPGTRLTVL.

This clonotype was seen a handful of times. The chain uses TRBV7-2 and TRBJ1-1; D remains ambiguous. The V and J ends lost 5 bases and 2 bases respectively, with 12 bases between them. Germline V gene sequence: CDR1 SGHTA, CDR2 FQGNSA. This CDR3 is built from 14 residues. The CDR3 bases are TGTGCCAGCAGCCCGGTCCCCGGCAACACTGAAGCTTTCTTT. Its translation is CASSPVPGNTEAFF.

Turning to this clonotype: A much larger clonotype is one base distant, so this may be a read error. The chain is built from TRBV6-5 and TRBJ2-3; D uncertain. V lost 4 bases and J lost 4, with 12 bases in between. CDR1 and CDR2 (germline): MNHEY, SVGAGI. CDR3 length: 14 amino acids. The CDR3 spells CASSFPGSSDTQYF. In DNA, the CDR3 is TGTGCCAGCAGTTTTCCTGGTAGCTCAGATACGCAGTATTTT.

J is TRBJ1-2 and V is TRBV7-9, with D unclear. CDR3 length: 12 residues. V was trimmed by 5 bases and J by 6 bases, leaving 10 bases between them. Germline CDR1 SEHNR, CDR2 FQNEAQ (reference sequence). The CDR3 is CASSGNLDGYTF. CDR3 bases: TGTGCCAGCAGCGGGAATTTGGATGGCTACACCTTC.

This clonotype was picked up a small number of times. The chain combines TRBV7-3 with TRBJ2-3; 7 nucleotides match TRBD2. Per germline, CDR1 SGHTA and CDR2 FQGTGA. The CDR3 sequence is 15 residues long. V lost 5 bases and J lost 5; bases outside the gene matches: 10. This chain's CDR3 is CASSLLASTGDTQYF. CDR3 nucleotides: TGTGCCAGCAGCCTACTAGCGTCCACGGGAGATACGCAGTATTTT.

This clonotype was seen a handful of times. J is TRBJ1-4 and V is TRBV1. TRBV1 is described as a pseudogene. The CDR3 loop spans 15 amino acids. The CDR3 sequence is CTSSQPEVSHEKLFF. The CDR3 DNA follows: TGCACCAGCAGCCAACCTGAGGTTTCGCATGAAAAACTGTTTTTT.

The V call is TRBV9, the J call TRBJ2-2; possible D gene TRBD2, 6 bases. The CDR3 sequence is 15 residues long. CDR1 is SGDLS and CDR2 is YYNGEE in the germline V gene. V dropped 3 bases and J dropped 3 bases, with 12 bases sitting between them. The CDR3 region has the DNA TGTGCCAGCAGCGGAAGTTGGGGGGACACCGGGGAGCTGTTTTTT. It encodes CASSGSWGDTGELFF.

This clonotype was seen more than once but under ten times. CDR3 sequence reads: CSARDSLAGGIHEQFF. Written as DNA, the CDR3 is TGCAGTGCTAGAGATTCGTTAGCGGGAGGGATCCATGAGCAGTTCTTC. The chain employs TRBV20-1 and TRBJ2-1, with 11 nucleotides matching TRBD2. Germline V gene data show CDR1 as DFQATT and CDR2 as SNEGSKA (reference sequence). CDR3 length: 16 residues. Trimming removed 0 bases from V and 8 bases from J; junction bases left unmatched: 9.

V usage is TRBV3-1 and J usage is TRBJ2-1; D is uncertain. Germline values: CDR1 LGHDT, CDR2 YNNKEL (reference sequence). The V gene lost 1 base and the J gene lost 0 bases, with 7 bases spanning the gap. This CDR3 region has 15 residues. The CDR3 DNA sequence: TGTGCCAGCAGCCAAGTCTTCGGCTCCTACAATGAGCAGTTCTTC. Residues: CASSQVFGSYNEQFF.

The J gene is TRBJ2-5, the V gene TRBV20-1, with a weak D call TRBD2 (6 bases). V dropped 4 bases and J dropped 5 bases, with 17 bases sitting between them. The CDR3 consists of 14 residues. The germline gives CDR1 DFQATT, CDR2 SNEGSKA (reference sequence). The CDR3 DNA reads as TGCAGTGCTAAGGGGACTCGCGCTTTGGAGACCCAGTACTTC. This codes for CSAKGTRALETQYF.

This clonotype was found many times. The gene calls are TRBV5-6 and TRBJ2-1, with TRBD1 matching 7 bases. V lost 0 bases to trimming and J lost 7 bases; unmatched junction nucleotides: 10. CDR1 SGHDT and CDR2 YYEEEE come from the germline V gene. The length of the CDR3 is 16 residues. CDR3 loop: CASSLEASTGWNEQFF. Written as DNA, the CDR3 is TGTGCCAGCAGCTTGGAAGCCTCGACAGGGTGGAATGAGCAGTTCTTC.

The sample holds many counts of this clonotype. This chain joins TRBV7-6 and TRBJ2-1; no definite D call. Per germline, CDR1 SGHVS and CDR2 FNYEAQ. Trimming shortened V by 1 base and J by 8 bases, and 9 bases separated the two germline ends. The CDR3 length is 13 residues. CDR3 nucleotide sequence: TGTGCCAGCAGCTTAGAGGCTCGCTATGAGCAGTTCTTC. Its translation: CASSLEARYEQFF.

This clonotype was found a few times. This chain uses TRBV20-1 with TRBJ2-7, with TRBD1 matching over 8 bases. This CDR3 region has 13 residues. The germline V gene encodes CDR1 DFQATT and CDR2 SNEGSKA (reference sequence). Trimming at V came to 3 bases and at J to 2 bases, leaving 3 bases not matched to a gene. The CDR3 loop is CSASKQGAYEQYF. The CDR3 DNA follows: TGCAGTGCTAGTAAACAGGGGGCCTACGAGCAGTACTTC.

This clonotype was recorded a few times. CDR3 in DNA: TGCGCCAGCGCGATTGACGTGAACACTGAAGCTTTCTTT. It yields the protein CASAIDVNTEAFF. The V call is TRBV5-1, the J call TRBJ1-1; D is unresolved. CDR3 size: 13 residues. V was shortened by 7 bases and J by 0 bases, with 10 bases between the two germline ends. The germline CDR1 and CDR2 sequences are SGHRS and YFSETQ.

The V call is TRBV20-1, the J call TRBJ2-1, with D possibly being TRBD2 (6 bases). CDR3 length equals 15 residues. Germline CDR1 and CDR2: DFQATT and SNEGSKA (reference sequence). The ends were cut back, 3 bases at V and 10 bases at J, with 22 bases in the middle. The CDR3 protein is CSARAAGRDLREQFF. As DNA, the CDR3 is TGCAGTGCTAGGGCCGCGGGAAGGGACCTCAGAGAGCAGTTCTTC.

This CDR3 is CASSTTGSGANEQFF. In DNA, the CDR3 is TGTGCCAGCAGCACCACCGGGTCGGGGGCCAATGAGCAGTTCTTC. V is TRBV5-4 and J is TRBJ2-1; the D gene could be TRBD1 or TRBD2 (6 bases each). Between the trimmed V and J ends, which lost 4 bases and 6 bases, there was a span of 17 bases. CDR1 SGHNT and CDR2 YYREEE come from the germline V gene (reference sequence). This CDR3 has 15 residues. Supplemented by reference TRBV5-4 and TRBJ2-1, the full variable domain reads ETGVTQSPTHLIKTRGQQVTLRCSSQSGHNTVSWYQQALGQGPQFIFQYYREEENGRGNFPPRFSGLQFPNYSSELNVNALELDDSALYLCASSTTGSGANEQFFGPGTRLTVL.

This clonotype was picked up a small number of times. V and J are TRBV6-2 or TRBV6-3 and TRBJ2-5; 7 bases align to TRBD1. Trimming at V came to 7 bases and at J to 5 bases, leaving 7 bases not matched to a gene. Germline-derived CDR1 and CDR2 are MNHEY and SVGEGT. The CDR3 covers 13 residues. CDR3 sequence: CASTNPGQETQYF. In DNA, the CDR3 is TGTGCCAGCACAAATCCGGGACAGGAGACCCAGTACTTC.

This rearrangement joins TRBV3-1 to TRBJ2-1; D gene uncertain. V lost 5 bases, J lost 2 bases, and 4 bases lay in between. Germline V gene data show CDR1 as LGHDT and CDR2 as YNNKEL (reference sequence). This CDR3 region has 12 residues. DNA for the CDR3: TGTGCCAGCAGCAACCCCTACAATGAGCAGTTCTTC. Protein: CASSNPYNEQFF.

This clonotype has a handful of counts. The chain employs TRBV20-1 and TRBJ2-1; TRBD2 might be the D (6 bases). Germline values: CDR1 DFQATT, CDR2 SNEGSKA (reference sequence). The germline V and J ends were trimmed by 6 bases and 0 bases, with 30 bases remaining between them. The CDR3 is 20 amino acids. CDR3 sequence (DNA): TGCAGTGCCCCGGACTGGGGAGGACCAAACGGGGTCAGCTCCTACAATGAGCAGTTCTTC. Residues: CSAPDWGGPNGVSSYNEQFF.

This clonotype was found many times. The chain joins TRBV3-1 to TRBJ2-2; D may be TRBD1 (5 bases). The CDR3 has 12 amino acids. Trimming removed 5 bases from V and 7 bases from J, with 8 bases in between. Looked up from germline, CDR1 is LGHDT and CDR2 is YNNKEL (reference sequence). This CDR3 is CASSRGYGELFF. For the CDR3, the DNA is TGTGCCAGCAGCAGGGGTTACGGGGAGCTGTTTTTT.

This sequence joins TRBV7-3 and TRBJ2-1, with TRBD2 matching over 8 bases. Germline V gene lookup returns CDR1 SGHTA and CDR2 FQGTGA. The V gene end was trimmed by 6 bases and the J gene end by 8 bases; junction bases not matched to a gene: 12. The CDR3 loop spans 15 amino acids. For the CDR3, the DNA is TGTGCCAGCAGTCCCCTAGCGGGCCTGTGGGATGAGCAGTTCTTC. Protein product: CASSPLAGLWDEQFF.

This clonotype was picked up many times. V usage is TRBV7-6 and J usage is TRBJ2-2; 11 bases agree with TRBD2. There are 14 residues in the CDR3. CDR1 is SGHVS and CDR2 is FNYEAQ in the germline V gene. V was pared by 10 bases and J by 7 bases, with 8 bases of the junction left unmatched. CDR3 in amino acids: CATLAGGTDGELFF. In DNA form, the CDR3 reads TGTGCCACCTTAGCGGGAGGGACTGACGGGGAGCTGTTTTTT.

In this sample, this clonotype turned up a few times. The V gene is TRBV9, the J gene TRBJ2-7, with D perhaps matching TRBD1 (6 bases). The CDR3 runs 14 residues. With 4 bases removed from V and 5 bases from J, the gap between germline ends came to 16 bases. Looked up from germline, CDR1 is SGDLS and CDR2 is YYNGEE. CDR3 loop: CASSRFGQSNEQYF. The CDR3 bases are TGTGCCAGCAGCAGATTTGGACAGAGCAACGAGCAGTACTTC.

This CDR3 reads CASSSGGGNEKLFF. DNA for the CDR3: TGTGCCAGCAGCTCCGGCGGCGGGAATGAAAAACTGTTTTTT. This chain links TRBV5-4 with TRBJ1-4; D gene ambiguous. The CDR3 extends over 14 amino acids. V was trimmed by 3 bases and J by 5 bases, leaving 11 bases between them. CDR1 and CDR2 (germline): SGHNT, YYREEE (reference sequence). The full variable domain, with the rest looked up from reference TRBV5-4 and TRBJ1-4, is ETGVTQSPTHLIKTRGQQVTLRCSSQSGHNTVSWYQQALGQGPQFIFQYYREEENGRGNFPPRFSGLQFPNYSSELNVNALELDDSALYLCASSSGGGNEKLFFGSGTQLSVL.

This clonotype has just a few counts. The chain couples TRBV7-2 to TRBJ2-7, with D possibly TRBD2 on 5 matching bases. The CDR3 length is 14 residues. CDR1 and CDR2 (germline): SGHTA, FQGNSA. Deletions cut 5 bases from V and 7 bases from J, with 18 bases between. The DNA of the CDR3 is TGTGCCAGCAGCCGCAGCGGAACGCTACGAGAGCAGTACTTC. As protein: CASSRSGTLREQYF. The full variable domain, in which reference TRBV7-2 and TRBJ2-7 provide the parts outside the CDR3, is GAGVSQSPSNKVTEKGKDVELRCDPISGHTALYWYRQSLGQGLEFLIYFQGNSAPDKSGLPSDRFSAERTGGSVSTLTIQRTQQEDSAVYLCASSRSGTLREQYFGPGTRLTVT.